Following are 11 T cell receptor beta chains from one sample sequenced in a study of Graves' ophthalmopathy and Graves' hyperthyroidism listed by TCRdb under 2018. TCRdb names Illumina HiSeq 2000 as the instrument used. TCR beta CDR3 regions were amplified from RNA transcripts for repertoire sequencing. The first round was an RT-PCR using HTBI primers with the Qiagen OneStep RT-PCR kit, and this first round was followed by a second-round multiplex PCR, then size selection and purification. TCRdb reworked the public reads: Q25 trimming with fastp, MiXCR clone assembly, productive beta chains retained. For every CDR3 protein sequence, its rows merge into one entry that carries the most common genes and DNA. Counted in this sample were about 1.2 million distinct CDR3 sequences; less than 45% of them appeared once. Over 8.5% of the sample is in the top ten clones. Input material: peripheral blood or thyroid tissue (not recorded which). These receptors were obtained from an adult man with Graves' hyperthyroidism.

This clonotype showed up many times. The chain joins TRBV28 to TRBJ2-7, with unresolved D. Germline CDR1 MDHEN, CDR2 SYDVKM. V shed 2 bases and J shed 6 bases, with 8 bases lying between them. The CDR3 sequence is 12 residues long. The CDR3 reads CASSLPASEQYF. The CDR3 nucleotides are TGTGCCAGCAGTTTACCGGCGAGCGAGCAGTACTTC.

The chain uses TRBV10-3 and TRBJ1-2; tentatively, D is TRBD1 (5 bases). Trimming removed 10 bases from V and 3 bases from J, with 21 bases in between. Germline loops: CDR1 ENHRY, CDR2 SYGVKD. CDR3 length equals 15 residues. CDR3: CASNPRVFTDYGYTF. CDR3 nucleotides: TGTGCCAGCAACCCCAGGGTGTTTACTGACTATGGCTACACCTTC.

This clonotype was detected many times. The chain recombines TRBV18 with TRBJ1-5; weak D call: TRBD1 (6 bases). The CDR3 loop spans 12 amino acids. CDR1 and CDR2 from the germline V gene are KGHSH and LQKENI. Trimming left V 5 bases short and J 5 bases short, with 7 bases between. This chain's CDR3 is CASSAGDQPQHF. CDR3 sequence (DNA): TGTGCCAGCTCAGCAGGGGATCAGCCCCAGCATTTT. The complete variable domain, with remaining parts taken from reference TRBV18 and TRBJ1-5, reads NAGVMQNPRHLVRRRGQEARLRCSPMKGHSHVYWYRQLPEEGLKFMVYLQKENIIDESGMPKERFSAEFPKEGPSILRIQQVVRGDSAAYFCASSAGDQPQHFGDGTRLSIL.

This clonotype was counted between two and nine times. The rearrangement joins TRBV29-1 to TRBJ2-1; possibly TRBD1 for D (6 bases). Germline loops: CDR1 SQVTM, CDR2 ANQGSEA. The CDR3 runs 12 residues. V lost 5 bases, J lost 6 bases, and 11 bases lay in between. The CDR3 region is CSVIVRGNEQFF. In DNA, the CDR3 is TGCAGCGTTATCGTCAGGGGCAATGAGCAGTTCTTC.

The J gene is TRBJ2-5, the V gene TRBV28; a possible D gene is TRBD2 (6 bases). Germline lookup yields CDR1 MDHEN and CDR2 SYDVKM. The CDR3 consists of 15 residues. V lost 6 bases to trimming and J lost 3 bases, with 17 bases between them. CDR3 in DNA: TGTGCCAGCAGAACTTTGGGACTTGTTGAAGAGACCCAGTACTTC. It translates to CASRTLGLVEETQYF.

The chain joins TRBV12-3 or TRBV12-4 to TRBJ2-7, with D possibly TRBD2 on 5 matching bases. This CDR3 comprises 14 residues. V was clipped by 4 bases and J by 5 bases, with 15 bases between them. CDR3: CASSSTGGGDEQYF. The CDR3 bases are TGTGCCAGCAGTTCCACCGGAGGAGGTGACGAGCAGTACTTC.

V usage is TRBV20-1 and J usage is TRBJ2-5; 14 positions match TRBD2. The CDR3 runs 14 residues. Germline CDR1 reads DFQATT; CDR2 reads SNEGSKA (reference sequence). V shed 5 bases, J shed 5 bases, and the junction held 4 bases outside the gene matches. In DNA form, the CDR3 reads TGCAGTGCTGGGACTAGCGGGGGTGTGGAGACCCAGTACTTC. Its protein is CSAGTSGGVETQYF.

The J gene is TRBJ2-7, the V gene TRBV25-1; D possibly corresponds to TRBD1 (7 bases). The CDR3 is made up of 16 amino acids. Per germline, CDR1 MGHDK and CDR2 SYGVNS. V was cut by 1 base and J by 0 bases, with 13 bases left in between. The CDR3 sequence is CASSEFQGGHSYEQYF. The DNA for the CDR3 is TGTGCCAGCAGTGAATTCCAGGGGGGACACTCCTACGAGCAGTACTTC.

V gene TRBV7-2 combines with J gene TRBJ1-5, with 8 bases identical to TRBD1. Trimming at V came to 3 bases and at J to 7 bases, leaving 14 bases not matched to a gene. The CDR3 is made up of 17 amino acids. Germline V lookup: CDR1 SGHTA, CDR2 FQGNSA. The CDR3: CASSLFGTDRGRQPQHF. The CDR3 nucleotides are TGTGCCAGCAGCTTGTTCGGTACCGACAGGGGTAGGCAGCCCCAGCATTTT.

The V call is TRBV19, the J call TRBJ1-2; tentative D call: TRBD1 (5 bases). The V end lost 9 bases, the J end lost 1 base, and 15 bases lay between the germline ends. CDR1 is LNHDA, CDR2 SQIVND, per germline (reference sequence). The length of the CDR3 is 14 residues. CDR3 amino acids: CASTDSWGNYGYTF. CDR3 coding DNA: TGTGCCAGCACCGACAGCTGGGGTAACTATGGCTACACCTTC.

About this clonotype itself: At one end, the junction sequence differs from germline, possibly due to a read error. V is TRBV20-1 and J is TRBJ1-2; perhaps TRBD1 as D (5 bases). This CDR3 region has 11 residues. The germline V gene encodes CDR1 DFQATT and CDR2 SNEGSKA (reference sequence). CDR3 in DNA: TGCAGTGCCGAGTCGGGGCAGGGCTTCACCTTC. It translates to CSAESGQGFTF.